The 31 T cell receptor beta chains given below trace back to one sample, sequenced in a study of blood T cells in healthy people across ages. PCR was performed a second time for about 7 to 12 cycles using a sample-barcoded 5' primer and a J-beta primer mix. TCRdb redid the calling of the 5' RACE reads with MiXCR, one entry per CDR3 protein. The data show about 680,000 distinct CDR3 sequences, approximately 50% seen once. Sequenced material: blood. These receptors came from an older woman in good health.

The genes are TRBV15 and TRBJ2-7; tentatively, D is TRBD1 or TRBD2 (5 bases each). The CDR3 runs 16 residues. Trimming cost V 2 bases and J 5 bases, with 19 bases left between them. Germline values: CDR1 LNHNV, CDR2 YYDKDF (reference sequence). CDR3 protein: CATSRYPGETVNEQYF. In DNA, the CDR3 is TGTGCCACCAGCAGATATCCCGGGGAGACAGTCAACGAGCAGTACTTC.

The chain is built from TRBV2 and TRBJ2-5; weak D call: TRBD2 (6 bases). The germline CDR1 and CDR2 sequences are SNHLY and FYNNEI. The CDR3 length is 13 residues. V shed 0 bases and J shed 11 bases, with 13 bases lying between them. The CDR3 loop reads CASSEAKIREQYF. The DNA of the CDR3 is TGTGCCAGCAGTGAAGCGAAAATCCGGGAGCAGTACTTC.

The table lists this clonotype with a count of one. The rearrangement links TRBV20-1 to TRBJ2-7; maybe TRBD2 (6 bases). There are 11 residues in the CDR3. Germline lookup yields CDR1 DFQATT and CDR2 SNEGSKA (reference sequence). The CDR3 DNA reads TGCAGGACGGGACTCGGCTACGAGCAGTACTTC. Translation: CRTGLGYEQYF.

The chain carries TRBV20-1 and TRBJ2-7, with D possibly TRBD1 on 6 matching bases. The germline CDR1 and CDR2 sequences are DFQATT and SNEGSKA (reference sequence). This CDR3 comprises 15 residues. The V and J ends lost 6 bases and 1 base respectively, with 19 bases between them. CDR3 amino acids: CSAGARVIGSYEQYF. The DNA for the CDR3 is TGCAGTGCGGGGGCCAGGGTAATCGGATCCTACGAGCAGTACTTC.

The V gene is TRBV4-3, the J gene TRBJ2-3; 10 bases are a match to TRBD2. Germline V gene sequence: CDR1 LGHNA, CDR2 YSLEER. J lost 5 bases, V lost 3 bases, and 8 bases had no gene match. There are 16 residues in the CDR3. The chain's CDR3 is CASSQESGRAQDTQYF. The CDR3 DNA follows: TGCGCCAGCAGCCAGGAAAGCGGGAGGGCCCAAGATACGCAGTATTTT.

This chain joins TRBV6-6 and TRBJ2-2; possibly TRBD2 for D (5 bases). From germline, CDR1 is MNHNY and CDR2 SVGAGI (reference sequence). The V gene lost 7 bases and the J gene lost 2 bases, with 11 bases spanning the gap. This CDR3 comprises 14 residues. DNA for the CDR3: TGTGCCAGCAACGGAGGCCTTAACACCGGGGAGCTGTTTTTT. This codes for CASNGGLNTGELFF.

The chain joins TRBV5-1 to TRBJ2-1; 9 nucleotides line up with TRBD2. The J segment lost 13 bases and the V segment lost 0 bases, leaving 14 bases of the junction unmatched. The CDR3 has 16 amino acids. Germline V gene lookup returns CDR1 SGHRS and CDR2 YFSETQ. CDR3 in DNA: TGCGCCAGCAGCTTGGCCGGCGGGAGGGCCCCCGGAGACCAGTTCTTC. Its protein product is CASSLAGGRAPGDQFF.

V usage is TRBV7-2 and J usage is TRBJ2-7; no definite D call. Trimming removed 5 bases from V and 5 bases from J, with 16 bases in between. The CDR3 is 14 amino acids. Germline V CDR1 and CDR2: SGHTA, FQGNSA. CDR3 residues: CASSIVVRPNEQYF. The CDR3 region has the DNA TGTGCCAGCAGCATCGTCGTACGCCCAAACGAGCAGTACTTC. The full variable domain, completed using reference TRBV7-2 and TRBJ2-7, is GAGVSQSPSNKVTEKGKDVELRCDPISGHTALYWYRQSLGQGLEFLIYFQGNSAPDKSGLPSDRFSAERTGGSVSTLTIQRTQQEDSAVYLCASSIVVRPNEQYFGPGTRLTVT.

The chain links TRBV3-1 to TRBJ2-1, with D possibly being TRBD1 (5 bases). The CDR3 extends over 12 amino acids. V lost 0 bases, J lost 15 bases, and 12 bases lay in between. Germline loops: CDR1 LGHDT, CDR2 YNNKEL (reference sequence). CDR3 loop: CASSQEDTLAFF. Written as DNA, the CDR3 is TGTGCCAGCAGCCAAGAGGACACTTTAGCGTTCTTC.

This chain joins TRBV7-3 and TRBJ2-3; TRBD2 matches 10 bases. V was clipped by 2 bases and J by 7 bases; unmatched bases: 6. Germline V gene lookup returns CDR1 SGHTA and CDR2 FQGTGA. The CDR3 extends over 15 amino acids. The CDR3 here is CASSLASGSVNTQYF. DNA for the CDR3: TGTGCCAGCAGCTTAGCTAGCGGGAGTGTAAATACGCAGTATTTT.

V usage is TRBV4-2 and J usage is TRBJ2-1; 9 positions agree with TRBD1. The CDR3 runs 16 residues. Unmatched junction bases numbered 10, after V lost 3 bases and J lost 7 bases. Per germline, CDR1 LGHNA and CDR2 YNFKEQ. The CDR3 nucleotides read TGTGCCAGCAGCCAGCCACCGGGACAGGGAGTTAATGAGCAGTTCTTC. Protein: CASSQPPGQGVNEQFF.

This clonotype was counted ten times or more. CDR3 bases: TGTGCCAGCAGCTTAGAGAATCGGGGGCTAAATGGCTACACCTTC. The encoded protein is CASSLENRGLNGYTF. The chain joins TRBV7-9 to TRBJ1-2, with D possibly TRBD1 on 6 matching bases. This CDR3 has 15 residues. Germline V CDR1 and CDR2: SEHNR, FQNEAQ (reference sequence). Trimming pared 1 base from V and 6 bases from J, leaving 15 bases between.

The chain combines TRBV20-1 with TRBJ2-7; tentative D call: TRBD1 (5 bases). Germline V gene sequence: CDR1 DFQATT, CDR2 SNEGSKA (reference sequence). V lost 3 bases to trimming and J lost 0 bases, with 12 bases between them. The CDR3 has 14 amino acids. The CDR3: CSARYQGYSYEQYF. The CDR3 DNA sequence: TGCAGTGCTAGGTACCAGGGTTACTCCTACGAGCAGTACTTC.

This chain connects TRBV20-1 to TRBJ2-7; the match to TRBD2 covers 9 bases. Germline V gives CDR1 DFQATT, CDR2 SNEGSKA (reference sequence). This CDR3 spans 16 amino acids. The V gene end was trimmed by 5 bases and the J gene end by 2 bases; junction bases not matched to a gene: 13. In nucleotides, the CDR3 is TGCAGTGCTCCCAGTTCTAGCGGGAAGAGGGCCTACGAGCAGTACTTC. Residues: CSAPSSSGKRAYEQYF.

This clonotype appeared many times. The rearrangement uses TRBV20-1 and TRBJ1-1; 7 bases agree with TRBD1. Losses at the gene ends were 6 bases for V and 4 bases for J; bases not matched to a gene: 8. Germline loops: CDR1 DFQATT, CDR2 SNEGSKA (reference sequence). The CDR3 is 13 residues long. CDR3 sequence reads: CSAPRQGGTEAFF. In nucleotides, the CDR3 is TGCAGTGCACCCCGACAGGGCGGCACTGAAGCTTTCTTT.

The chain is built from TRBV18 and TRBJ2-3; 8 bases align to TRBD1. The CDR3 covers 15 residues. Germline CDR1 is KGHSH and CDR2 is LQKENI. After removal of 2 bases from V and 11 bases from J, the junction contained 12 bases not matched to a gene. The CDR3 DNA reads TGTGCCAGCTCACCAAAGACAGGGGATCTCTTCGAGCAGTATTTT. Protein product: CASSPKTGDLFEQYF.

The J gene is TRBJ1-2, the V gene TRBV18, with TRBD1 identical over 7 bases. CDR3 length: 18 amino acids. Losses at the gene ends were 2 bases for V and 7 bases for J; bases not matched to a gene: 19. From germline, CDR1 is KGHSH and CDR2 LQKENI. CDR3 DNA sequence: TGTGCCAGCTCACCATACCGGCCGGGACAGATCCTTAGGGGTGGCTACACCTTC. Translating it yields CASSPYRPGQILRGGYTF.

This clonotype was found a few times. The chain recombines TRBV4-2 with TRBJ1-2, with unresolved D. Trimming left V 4 bases short and J 0 bases short, with 12 bases between. The V gene's germline CDR1 is LGHNA and CDR2 YNFKEQ. The CDR3 runs 15 residues. CDR3 nucleotides: TGTGCCAGCAGCCCAGGACGGCAAGCTAACTATGGCTACACCTTC. The encoded protein is CASSPGRQANYGYTF.

This clonotype was counted a few times. V and J are TRBV29-1 and TRBJ1-1, with D hard to call. Germline values: CDR1 SQVTM, CDR2 ANQGSEA. V was trimmed by 2 bases and J by 2 bases, leaving 9 bases between them. The CDR3 runs 13 residues. CDR3 sequence (DNA): TGCAGCGTTGAACGTCAAATCAACACTGAAGCTTTCTTT. Residues: CSVERQINTEAFF. Based on the CDR3 plus reference TRBV29-1 and TRBJ1-1, the full variable domain is SAVISQKPSRDICQRGTSLTIQCQVDSQVTMMFWYRQQPGQSLTLIATANQGSEATYESGFVIDKFPISRPNLTFSTLTVSNMSPEDSSIYLCSVERQINTEAFFGQGTRLTVV.

V is TRBV5-1 and J is TRBJ2-3, with 8 bases matching TRBD2. Germline CDR1 is SGHRS and CDR2 is YFSETQ. The ends lost 0 bases at V and 0 bases at J; junction bases unmatched: 6. This CDR3 is 17 amino acids long. The CDR3 reads CASSLGRASGSTDTQYF. The CDR3 region has the DNA TGCGCCAGCAGCTTGGGTCGGGCTAGCGGGAGCACAGATACGCAGTATTTT.

The V call is TRBV5-1, the J call TRBJ2-7, with 7 bases that match TRBD2. Looked up from germline, CDR1 is SGHRS and CDR2 is YFSETQ. Losses at the gene ends were 1 base for V and 0 bases for J; bases not matched to a gene: 4. This CDR3 region has 15 residues. The CDR3 sequence: CASSLIAGDSYEQYF. CDR3 bases: TGCGCCAGCAGCTTGATCGCGGGGGACTCCTACGAGCAGTACTTC.

This chain uses TRBV7-2 with TRBJ2-5; D unclear. Trimming removed 3 bases from V and 2 bases from J, with 13 bases in between. This CDR3 is 15 amino acids long. CDR1 and CDR2 (germline): SGHTA, FQGNSA. The CDR3 loop is CASSLRSQTQETQYF. The CDR3 DNA is TGTGCCAGCAGCTTGAGATCACAGACTCAAGAGACCCAGTACTTC.

As to this clonotype: Compared with germline, one end of the junction differs, possibly owing to a read error. The chain employs TRBV28 and TRBJ2-1; no definite D call. The CDR3 contains 11 residues. Germline V CDR1 and CDR2: MDHEN, SYDVKM. The CDR3 loop reads CVSSANNEQFF. DNA for the CDR3: TGTGTCAGCAGTGCAAACAATGAGCAGTTCTTC.

The J gene is TRBJ1-6, the V gene TRBV7-3; a weak D match, TRBD1 (5 bases). Germline loops: CDR1 SGHTA, CDR2 FQGTGA. The CDR3 is 16 residues long. The V and J ends lost 2 bases and 4 bases respectively, with 12 bases between them. CDR3 in DNA: TGTGCCAGCAGCTTATTGCCAGGGCAATATAATTCACCCCTCCACTTT. Encoded protein: CASSLLPGQYNSPLHF.

V is TRBV12-5 and J is TRBJ2-1; tentative D call: TRBD2 (7 bases). The germline V gene encodes CDR1 LGHNT and CDR2 FRNRAP. The CDR3 loop spans 17 amino acids. V dropped 2 bases and J dropped 8 bases, with 22 bases sitting between them. Here the CDR3 reads CASGLLEGGEGGDEQFF. CDR3 DNA: TGTGCTAGTGGTTTGTTAGAGGGGGGGGAGGGGGGCGATGAGCAGTTCTTC.

The chain employs TRBV3-1 and TRBJ1-4; D ambiguous. The CDR3 covers 14 residues. The germline gives CDR1 LGHDT, CDR2 YNNKEL (reference sequence). Trimming stripped 4 bases from V and 5 bases from J, with 11 bases between. CDR3 region: CASSPRMGNEKLFF. The CDR3 DNA follows: TGTGCCAGCAGCCCTAGGATGGGGAATGAAAAACTGTTTTTT.

This clonotype showed up just a few times. The rearrangement links TRBV29-1 to TRBJ2-5; D unresolved. The CDR3 is 14 residues long. V was clipped by 3 bases and J by 0 bases, with 11 bases between them. Germline V gives CDR1 SQVTM, CDR2 ANQGSEA. CDR3 nucleotides: TGCAGCGTTGAGGACGGCCGGTACCAAGAGACCCAGTACTTC. Translating it yields CSVEDGRYQETQYF. The variable domain in full, with the rest retrieved from reference TRBV29-1 and TRBJ2-5, is SAVISQKPSRDICQRGTSLTIQCQVDSQVTMMFWYRQQPGQSLTLIATANQGSEATYESGFVIDKFPISRPNLTFSTLTVSNMSPEDSSIYLCSVEDGRYQETQYFGPGTRLLVL.

This chain connects TRBV10-3 to TRBJ1-4; TRBD1 is a possible D gene (5 bases). Germline CDR1 and CDR2: ENHRY and SYGVKD. The CDR3 runs to 13 residues. Trimming stripped 6 bases from V and 7 bases from J, with 12 bases between. The chain's CDR3 is CAIRSGRVEKLFF. In DNA form, the CDR3 reads TGTGCCATCAGATCGGGGCGCGTTGAAAAACTGTTTTTT.

V is TRBV7-2 and J is TRBJ1-2; D remains unclear. CDR1 SGHTA and CDR2 FQGNSA come from the germline V gene. Trimming shortened V by 5 bases and J by 2 bases, and 12 bases separated the two germline ends. This CDR3 comprises 14 residues. The CDR3: CASSPIGRNYGYTF. The CDR3 DNA reads TGTGCCAGCAGCCCCATCGGAAGGAACTATGGCTACACCTTC.

This clonotype was detected a few times. This chain connects TRBV7-6 to TRBJ2-6; a weak D match, TRBD2 (6 bases). There are 16 residues in the CDR3. V was clipped by 1 base and J by 2 bases, with 9 bases between them. Germline CDR1 SGHVS, CDR2 FNYEAQ. Here the CDR3 reads CASSLGGGTGANVLTF. DNA for the CDR3: TGTGCCAGCAGCTTAGGGGGAGGCACTGGGGCCAACGTCCTGACTTTC.

CDR3 in amino acids: CASSENAGQYF. CDR3 nucleotide sequence: TGTGCCAGCAGTGAGAATGCGGGGCAGTACTTC. The genes are TRBV2 and TRBJ2-5; D is perhaps TRBD2 (6 bases). CDR3 length equals 11 residues. Trimming left V 3 bases short and J 11 bases short, with 10 bases between. Germline CDR1 and CDR2: SNHLY and FYNNEI.